The 30 T cell receptor beta chains presented below share a single source sample, sequenced in a study of shared clonotypes between healthy human individuals. The assay was immunoSEQ multiplex PCR, and TCRdb's table has in-frame clones only and misses some. The data hold about 2.4 million clones, with 93% observed a single time. The sample comprised naive CD4+ T cells from PBMCs. The subset is: CD45RA+ positively selected. The receptor source for this set is a man younger than 30 in good health. Some clones in this sample may be carry-over from other donors' samples.

Concerning this clone: Within the sample, other DNA sequences also encode this same CDR3. The rearrangement uses TRBV7-9 and TRBJ2-1; 7 nucleotides align to TRBD2. With 6 bases clipped from V and 0 bases from J, the junction kept 8 bases outside the gene matches. This CDR3 has 16 residues. Germline V gene sequence: CDR1 SEHNR, CDR2 FQNEAQ (reference sequence). CDR3 region: CASSPGGGSSYNEQFF. The DNA of the CDR3 is TGTGCCAGCAGTCCGGGAGGTGGGAGCTCCTACAATGAGCAGTTCTTC.

The V gene is TRBV4-1, the J gene TRBJ2-1, with D maybe TRBD1 (6 bases). This CDR3 contains 16 residues. The germline V gene encodes CDR1 MGHRA and CDR2 YSYEKL. Trimming cost V 5 bases and J 0 bases, with 14 bases left between them. The CDR3 DNA is TGCGCCAGCAGCGATAGACAGGCCTACTCCTACAATGAGCAGTTCTTC. As protein: CASSDRQAYSYNEQFF.

This sequence joins TRBV6-1 and TRBJ2-1; no reliable D call. Trimming removed 7 bases from V and 3 bases from J, with 10 bases in between. The CDR3 contains 13 residues. Germline assignment: CDR1 MNHNS and CDR2 SASEGT. The DNA of the CDR3 is TGTGCCAGCAAGGTATCGGACTACAATGAGCAGTTCTTC. The encoded protein is CASKVSDYNEQFF.

The genes are TRBV5-1 and TRBJ2-3, with a weak D call TRBD1 (5 bases). Germline V gene sequence: CDR1 SGHRS, CDR2 YFSETQ. V lost 0 bases and J lost 1, with 9 bases in between. The CDR3 runs 15 residues. The CDR3 region has the DNA TGCGCCAGCAGCTTGGAGATCAGGGGCACAGATACGCAGTATTTT. Its translation: CASSLEIRGTDTQYF.

CDR3 bases: TGTGCCAGCAGTGTCACCGGACAGGGTGACGCTGAAGCTTTCTTT. Its translation is CASSVTGQGDAEAFF. The chain employs TRBV2 and TRBJ1-1, with 8 bases that match TRBD1. Looked up from germline, CDR1 is SNHLY and CDR2 is FYNNEI. After removal of 4 bases from V and 6 bases from J, the junction contained 10 bases not matched to a gene. The CDR3 contains 15 residues.

This clone was seen just once. V usage is TRBV7-3 and J usage is TRBJ1-1, with no clear D. The germline V gene has CDR1 SGHTA and CDR2 FQGTGA. With 0 bases removed from V and 4 bases from J, the gap between germline ends came to 9 bases. The CDR3 runs to 14 residues. As DNA, the CDR3 is TGTGCCAGCAGCTTAACGGGCTCCGGCACTGAAGCTTTCTTT. It is translated as CASSLTGSGTEAFF.

The genes are TRBV5-3 and TRBJ2-7; 10 positions match TRBD2. TRBV5-3 is an open reading frame, and its role is uncertain. The length of the CDR3 is 19 residues. V trimming: 4 bases; J trimming: 5 bases; junction bases outside the gene matches: 21. The CDR3 sequence: CARSRPDSGRVLVADEQYF. The CDR3 region has the DNA TGTGCCAGAAGCCGGCCGGACAGCGGGAGGGTATTAGTCGCGGACGAGCAGTACTTC.

The chain has TRBV5-8 and TRBJ2-1; D is uncertain. V was trimmed by 4 bases and J by 6 bases, leaving 14 bases between them. Germline V gene sequence: CDR1 SGHTS, CDR2 YDEGEE. The length of the CDR3 is 14 residues. The CDR3, as DNA: TGTGCCAGCAGCCTCGGGCTATACGGCAATGAGCAGTTCTTC. Translating gives CASSLGLYGNEQFF.

This clone was counted between two and nine times. The chain couples TRBV29-1 to TRBJ1-1; D gene uncertain. From germline, CDR1 is SQVTM and CDR2 ANQGSEA. The V gene lost 4 bases and the J gene lost 7 bases, with 13 bases spanning the gap. The CDR3 covers 12 residues. The CDR3 sequence is CSVAGHTVEAFF. CDR3 DNA: TGCAGCGTTGCGGGCCACACGGTTGAAGCTTTCTTT.

A note on this clone: Other DNA sequences from this sample encode an identical CDR3 as well. This chain connects TRBV7-2 to TRBJ2-7; D is perhaps TRBD1 (6 bases). Trimming pared 7 bases from V and 2 bases from J, leaving 12 bases between. The CDR3 covers 13 residues. CDR1 is SGHTA and CDR2 is FQGNSA in the germline V gene. CDR3 coding DNA: TGTGCCAGCACCCCAACAGGGACCTACGAGCAGTACTTC. This sequence encodes CASTPTGTYEQYF. The whole variable domain, remainder taken from reference TRBV7-2 and TRBJ2-7, is GAGVSQSPSNKVTEKGKDVELRCDPISGHTALYWYRQSLGQGLEFLIYFQGNSAPDKSGLPSDRFSAERTGGSVSTLTIQRTQQEDSAVYLCASTPTGTYEQYFGPGTRLTVT.

The chain combines TRBV5-1 with TRBJ1-2; D is ambiguous. Germline V lookup: CDR1 SGHRS, CDR2 YFSETQ. Deletions cut 0 bases from V and 5 bases from J, with 11 bases between. This CDR3 has 14 residues. The CDR3 is CASSLEAVGYGYTF. The CDR3 DNA sequence: TGCGCCAGCAGCTTGGAAGCCGTTGGATATGGCTACACCTTC.

This rearrangement joins TRBV20-1 to TRBJ1-2; D unresolved. Trimming shortened V by 2 bases and J by 8 bases, and 9 bases separated the two germline ends. Germline lookup yields CDR1 DFQATT and CDR2 SNEGSKA (reference sequence). The CDR3 has 11 amino acids. CDR3 DNA: TGCAGTGCTAGAAGCGGGTTGGGCTACACCTTC. Translated, it gives CSARSGLGYTF.

The genes are TRBV10-1 and TRBJ2-1; 9 bases fit TRBD1. The trim removed 8 bases at V and 4 bases at J, leaving 9 bases unmatched. This CDR3 is 15 amino acids long. In germline, CDR1 is WNHNN, CDR2 SYGVQD (reference sequence). The CDR3 bases are TGCGCCAGCTCCCGGGTGACAGGGGGATACAATGAGCAGTTCTTC. Translating gives CASSRVTGGYNEQFF.

The table lists this clone with a count of one. The chain links TRBV7-9 to TRBJ2-7; D not resolved. The V gene lost 5 bases and the J gene lost 5 bases, with 28 bases spanning the gap. The CDR3 loop spans 18 amino acids. Germline-derived CDR1 and CDR2 are SEHNR and FQNEAQ (reference sequence). The CDR3 spells CASSPPAFATRTKDEQYF. Written as DNA, the CDR3 is TGTGCCAGCAGCCCGCCCGCCTTTGCGACCCGAACCAAGGACGAGCAGTACTTC.

V and J are TRBV29-1 and TRBJ2-7; 8 bases map to TRBD1. CDR3 length: 13 amino acids. Losses at the gene ends were 7 bases for V and 4 bases for J; bases not matched to a gene: 9. Germline lookup yields CDR1 SQVTM and CDR2 ANQGSEA. For the CDR3, the DNA is TGCAGCGCCTCGGCAGGGGGCAGGTACGAGCAGTACTTC. Translated: CSASAGGRYEQYF.

This chain links TRBV18 with TRBJ2-1; 10 positions agree with TRBD2. The junction had 4 bases not matched to a gene; V was cut back by 3 bases and J by 2 bases. The CDR3 has 16 residues. Germline-derived CDR1 and CDR2 are KGHSH and LQKENI. DNA for the CDR3: TGTGCCAGCTCACCGCTAGCGGGAGTCACCTACAATGAGCAGTTCTTC. This gives the protein CASSPLAGVTYNEQFF.

The chain has TRBV19 and TRBJ2-7; TRBD2 agrees at 8 bases. The CDR3 loop spans 15 amino acids. The germline V gene has CDR1 LNHDA and CDR2 SQIVND (reference sequence). V was pared by 4 bases and J by 4 bases, with 9 bases of the junction left unmatched. CDR3 sequence: CASSKRRAGAYEQYF. CDR3 nucleotide sequence: TGTGCCAGTAGTAAACGCCGAGCGGGAGCGTACGAGCAGTACTTC.

J is TRBJ2-3 and V is TRBV18; D is undetermined. The V end was cut by 6 bases, the J end by 2 bases, with 12 bases between. CDR1 KGHSH and CDR2 LQKENI come from the germline V gene. The CDR3 runs to 14 residues. CDR3: CASSSWAVTDTQYF. DNA for the CDR3: TGTGCCAGCTCCTCCTGGGCAGTCACAGATACGCAGTATTTT. The full variable domain, rest sourced from reference TRBV18 and TRBJ2-3, is NAGVMQNPRHLVRRRGQEARLRCSPMKGHSHVYWYRQLPEEGLKFMVYLQKENIIDESGMPKERFSAEFPKEGPSILRIQQVVRGDSAAYFCASSSWAVTDTQYFGPGTRLTVL.

The V gene is TRBV28, the J gene TRBJ1-1; D may be TRBD1 (5 bases). V lost 6 bases and J lost 3, with 14 bases in between. Germline V lookup: CDR1 MDHEN, CDR2 SYDVKM. The CDR3 has 14 amino acids. The CDR3 DNA reads TGTGCCAGCAGGACCGGGACGGCTTACACTGAAGCTTTCTTT. Amino acid sequence: CASRTGTAYTEAFF.

In its sample, this clone was seen a few times. The chain carries TRBV25-1 and TRBJ1-1; 7 bases fit TRBD1. The germline CDR1 and CDR2 sequences are MGHDK and SYGVNS. This CDR3 has 14 amino acids. After removal of 4 bases from V and 5 bases from J, the junction contained 7 bases not matched to a gene. This CDR3 is CASSARQGRTEAFF. The CDR3 DNA is TGTGCCAGCAGTGCAAGACAGGGCAGAACTGAAGCTTTCTTT.

The chain couples TRBV18 to TRBJ1-3; 8 bases are shared with TRBD1. J gave up 0 bases and V 0 bases, and 4 bases lay outside the gene matches. CDR3 length: 17 residues. CDR1 KGHSH and CDR2 LQKENI come from the germline V gene. CDR3 sequence: CASSPPGQGASGNTIYF. The CDR3 DNA is TGTGCCAGCTCACCACCGGGTCAGGGGGCCTCTGGAAACACCATATATTTT.

The chain uses TRBV28 and TRBJ2-1; 10 bases line up with TRBD2. This CDR3 comprises 15 residues. Germline loops: CDR1 MDHEN, CDR2 SYDVKM. The V segment lost 6 bases and the J segment 7 bases; nucleotides outside the gene matches: 9. This CDR3 reads CASSPLAGAGNEQFF. In DNA form, the CDR3 reads TGTGCCAGCAGCCCTCTAGCGGGAGCGGGTAATGAGCAGTTCTTC.

The chain couples TRBV4-1 to TRBJ2-3; possible D gene TRBD1, 6 bases. CDR3 size: 16 residues. Germline lookup yields CDR1 MGHRA and CDR2 YSYEKL. V was pared by 4 bases and J by 0 bases, with 14 bases between. Here the CDR3 reads CASSLHRTASTDTQYF. The CDR3 DNA follows: TGCGCCAGCAGCCTACATAGGACAGCTAGCACAGATACGCAGTATTTT.

The chain carries TRBV10-3 and TRBJ2-7; 11 bases align to TRBD2. V dropped 6 bases and J dropped 2; count of bases not matched to a gene: 6. The CDR3 contains 15 residues. The germline V gene has CDR1 ENHRY and CDR2 SYGVKD. DNA of the CDR3: TGTGCCATCAGGGTAGCGGGAGGGAGTGCCTACGAGCAGTACTTC. Translation: CAIRVAGGSAYEQYF.

The chain uses TRBV5-6 and TRBJ1-1; the D gene is possibly TRBD1 (5 bases). The germline V and J ends were trimmed by 4 bases and 5 bases, with 18 bases remaining between them. Looked up from germline, CDR1 is SGHDT and CDR2 is YYEEEE. The CDR3 loop spans 15 amino acids. The CDR3 sequence is CASSHGGGVNTEAFF. CDR3 DNA sequence: TGTGCCAGCAGCCACGGTGGGGGGGTTAATACTGAAGCTTTCTTT. Full variable domain (rest looked up from reference TRBV5-6 and TRBJ1-1): DAGVTQSPTHLIKTRGQQVTLRCSPKSGHDTVSWYQQALGQGPQFIFQYYEEEERQRGNFPDRFSGHQFPNYSSELNVNALLLGDSALYLCASSHGGGVNTEAFFGQGTRLTVV.

This clone was observed once. Written as DNA, the CDR3 is TGTGCCAGCTCACCATGGGGGGCTGACACTGAAGCTTTCTTT. Encoded protein: CASSPWGADTEAFF. The gene calls are TRBV18 and TRBJ1-1, with D possibly matching TRBD1 (6 bases). The CDR3 covers 14 residues. Germline V gene sequence: CDR1 KGHSH, CDR2 LQKENI. The V and J ends lost 2 bases and 3 bases respectively, with 10 bases between them.

The gene calls are TRBV5-4 and TRBJ2-1; 12 nucleotides line up with TRBD2. V was clipped by 5 bases and J by 4 bases; unmatched bases: 7. The V gene's germline CDR1 is SGHNT and CDR2 YYREEE (reference sequence). The CDR3 has 16 amino acids. For the CDR3, the DNA is TGTGCCAGCAGTTTCCCTAGCGGGAGGGGATACAATGAGCAGTTCTTC. Its translation: CASSFPSGRGYNEQFF.

V gene TRBV28 combines with J gene TRBJ1-3, with D maybe TRBD1 (5 bases). V was shortened by 3 bases and J by 0 bases, with 21 bases between the two germline ends. CDR1 is MDHEN and CDR2 is SYDVKM in the germline V gene. The CDR3 loop spans 19 amino acids. The CDR3, as DNA: TGTGCCAGCAGTTTCTCCGGGCTGCAGGGCAGGAGCTCTGGAAACACCATATATTTT. The encoded protein is CASSFSGLQGRSSGNTIYF.

CDR3 DNA: TGCGCCAGCAGCCAGGAACCCGCAGACCCTCGTGGAGGCTACACCTTC. It codes for CASSQEPADPRGGYTF. The chain is built from TRBV4-3 and TRBJ1-2; D is unresolved. Germline loops: CDR1 LGHNA, CDR2 YSLEER. The CDR3 is 16 residues long. Between the trimmed V and J ends, which lost 3 bases and 8 bases, there was a span of 22 bases.

V usage is TRBV18 and J usage is TRBJ2-7; D tentatively reads TRBD1 or TRBD2 (5 bases each). The CDR3 extends over 16 amino acids. V lost 1 base to trimming and J lost 7 bases, with 20 bases between them. Per the germline V gene, CDR1 is KGHSH and CDR2 is LQKENI. CDR3 DNA sequence: TGTGCCAGCTCACCACAATCATCCAGGGACCCTATGGAGCAGTACTTC. Its protein is CASSPQSSRDPMEQYF.